This T cell receptor beta chain stems from a study of blood T cell repertoires in COVID-19. Overall study context: COVID-19 samples from acute and convalescent phases originated in the United States, Italy and Spain.

Germline CDR1 and CDR2: SGHDN and FVKESK. V gave up 0 bases and J gave up 2 bases; unmatched junction bases: 7. The CDR3 totals 17 residues. Original methodology: Amplification of reference gene primers provided the estimated nucleated cell counts. Sequenced by immunoSEQ multiplex PCR; TCRdb stores in-frame clones only, minus some. Clonal size and the V and J genes are those of that table, whereas D and trimming came from the DNA. Among around 200,000 clones, more than 70% were seen once, and the ten largest hold roughly 2.9%. The sequencing input was peripheral blood. This TCR was sampled from a man over 45 with active or convalescent COVID-19. The chain combines TRBV14 with TRBJ2-3; 8 nucleotides match TRBD1. The CDR3 DNA is TGTGCCAGCAGCCAAGATCGTGGGACAGGACTCACAGATACGCAGTATTTT. It codes for CASSQDRGTGLTDTQYF.